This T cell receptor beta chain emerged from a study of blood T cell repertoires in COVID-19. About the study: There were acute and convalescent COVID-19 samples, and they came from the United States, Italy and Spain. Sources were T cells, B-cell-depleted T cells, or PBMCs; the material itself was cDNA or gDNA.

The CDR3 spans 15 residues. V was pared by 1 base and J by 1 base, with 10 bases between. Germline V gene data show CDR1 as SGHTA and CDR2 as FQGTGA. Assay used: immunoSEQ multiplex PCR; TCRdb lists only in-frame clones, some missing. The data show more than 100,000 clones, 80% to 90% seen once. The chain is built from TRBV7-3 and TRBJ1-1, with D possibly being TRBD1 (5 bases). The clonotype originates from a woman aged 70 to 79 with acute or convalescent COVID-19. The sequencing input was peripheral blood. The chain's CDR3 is CASSLIPQGNTEAFF. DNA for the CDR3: TGTGCCAGCAGCTTAATACCTCAGGGGAACACTGAAGCTTTCTTT.